The rows below give T cell receptor beta chains drawn from one sample of a study of patients and donors after allogeneic stem cell transplantation. TCRdb redid the calling of the RT-PCR reads with MiXCR, one entry per CDR3 protein. The table shows about 160,000 distinct CDR3 sequences, with approximately 28% occurring only once. The source material was blood, either unsorted or a sorted T cell fraction (not recorded which). The receptors derive from a human donor who was either an allogeneic HSCT recipient or a stem cell or donor lymphocyte infusion donor (not recorded which). It is not recorded whose cells these are; they may come from a transplant donor. Both conserved end residues are part of each CDR3. Each record gives: D gene, J gene, V gene, clone size, CDR3 protein, CDR3 DNA. D genes are given only for firm matches. Only some rows state a clone size, as once, few, many or a class for expanded clones.

>.|TRBJ1-1|TRBV20-1|.
CSARDVSTEAFF
TGCAGTGCTAGAGATGTGAGCACTGAAGCTTTCTTT
>TRBD2|TRBJ2-1|TRBV14|.
CASSQDHSGDHNEQFF
TGTGCCAGCAGCCAAGACCATAGCGGGGACCACAATGAGCAGTTCTTC
>.|TRBJ2-5|TRBV5-1|once
CASSSGGIGETQYF
TGCGCCAGCAGCTCAGGGGGGATCGGGGAGACCCAGTACTTC
>.|TRBJ2-1|TRBV7-2|few
CASSLVWTYNEQFF
TGTGCCAGCAGCTTAGTTTGGACGTACAATGAGCAGTTCTTC
>.|TRBJ2-7|TRBV20-1|.
CSAPGPLYYEQYF
TGCAGTGCTCCGGGCCCTTTATATTACGAGCAGTACTTC
>.|TRBJ2-7|TRBV10-1|many
CASSAADLRYEQYF
TGCGCCAGCAGTGCGGCAGATCTACGCTACGAGCAGTACTTC
>.|TRBJ2-2|TRBV15|.
CATSTMTGELFF
TGTGCCACCAGCACCATGACCGGGGAGCTGTTTTTT
>.|TRBJ2-3|TRBV6-6|.
CASSYRPSTDTQYF
TGTGCCAGCAGTTACAGGCCATCCACAGATACGCAGTATTTT
>.|TRBJ2-6|TRBV29-1|.
CSVYGGSGANVLTF
TGCAGCGTCTACGGAGGCTCTGGGGCCAACGTCCTGACTTTC
>TRBD2|TRBJ2-5|TRBV7-6|few
CASSLRLASPETQYF
TGTGCCAGCAGCTTAAGACTAGCAAGTCCGGAGACCCAGTACTTC
>TRBD1|TRBJ2-4|TRBV28|few
CASSLPDRAKNIQYF
TGTGCCAGCAGTTTACCGGACAGGGCCAAAAACATTCAGTACTTC
>.|TRBJ1-5|TRBV10-2|few
CASSDPGMNQPQHF
TGCGCCAGCAGTGATCCCGGGATGAATCAGCCCCAGCATTTT
>TRBD2|TRBJ2-3|TRBV12-3/TRBV12-4|.
CASSPGTSGRVDTQYF
TGTGCCAGCAGTCCCGGGACTAGCGGGAGGGTAGATACGCAGTATTTT
>TRBD2|TRBJ2-7|TRBV6-2/TRBV6-3|few
CASSYRTSGKYEQYF
TGTGCCAGCAGTTACAGGACTAGCGGGAAGTACGAGCAGTACTTC
>.|TRBJ2-1|TRBV27|.
CASTSQGGRGSYNEQFF
TGTGCCAGCACCTCGCAGGGAGGCCGCGGCTCCTACAATGAGCAGTTCTTC
>TRBD2|TRBJ2-2|TRBV20-1|.
CSARARTSGNGGELFF
TGCAGTGCTAGGGCCAGGACTAGCGGGAATGGCGGGGAGCTGTTTTTT
>.|TRBJ1-5|TRBV14|few
CASSYRSGGDNQPQHF
TGTGCCAGCAGTTACAGGTCCGGGGGCGACAATCAGCCCCAGCATTTT
>.|TRBJ1-2|TRBV7-3|.
CASSSSAGVGYTF
TGTGCCAGCAGCTCTTCTGCTGGGGTCGGCTACACCTTC
>.|TRBJ2-1|TRBV6-5|few
CASSYSPSGLLNEQFF
TGTGCCAGCAGTTACTCACCTTCGGGACTGTTAAATGAGCAGTTCTTC
>TRBD2|TRBJ2-3|TRBV5-6|.
CASSWGGTQYF
TGTGCCAGCAGCTGGGGGGGTACGCAGTATTTT
>.|TRBJ1-5|TRBV4-3|many
CASSQGMADNQPQHF
TGCGCCAGCAGCCAAGGTATGGCAGATAATCAGCCCCAGCATTTT
>.|TRBJ2-1|TRBV9|.
CASSPTPSSYNEQFF
TGTGCCAGCAGCCCAACGCCGAGCTCCTACAATGAGCAGTTCTTC
>TRBD2|TRBJ2-1|TRBV7-3|.
CASSERTSRDEQFF
TGTGCCAGCAGCGAACGGACTAGCCGAGATGAGCAGTTCTTC
>.|TRBJ2-2|TRBV29-1|.
CSVEDGDSPGELFF
TGCAGCGTTGAAGATGGTGATTCCCCCGGGGAGCTGTTTTTT
>.|TRBJ2-5|TRBV7-2|.
CASTSSWSQETQYF
TGTGCCAGCACGTCGTCTTGGTCCCAAGAGACCCAGTACTTC
>TRBD2|TRBJ2-1|TRBV15|.
CATSRGLAGDNNEQFF
TGTGCCACCAGCAGAGGGCTAGCGGGAGACAACAATGAGCAGTTCTTC
>.|TRBJ2-1|TRBV6-5|once
CASSYPGMSEQFF
TGTGCCAGCAGTTACCCAGGAATGAGTGAGCAGTTCTTC
>.|TRBJ1-2|TRBV5-1|few
CASSLDPLDLDGYTF
TGCGCCAGCAGCTTGGATCCCCTCGACCTGGATGGCTACACCTTC
>.|TRBJ2-1|TRBV10-3|few
CAILEARDYEQFF
TGTGCCATTCTAGAAGCGAGGGACTATGAGCAGTTCTTC
>TRBD1|TRBJ2-7|TRBV28|.
CASSQAGTGGYEQYF
TGTGCCAGCAGTCAAGCCGGGACAGGGGGCTACGAGCAGTACTTC
>.|TRBJ2-1|TRBV4-1|.
CASSQGSILARGQFF
TGCGCCAGCAGCCAAGGATCCATACTAGCCCGTGGGCAGTTCTTC
>TRBD1|TRBJ1-2|TRBV6-2/TRBV6-3|few
CASSSWTGGSGYTF
TGTGCCAGCAGCTCTTGGACAGGGGGTAGTGGCTACACCTTC
>.|TRBJ1-6|TRBV9|.
CASSAGLDSPLHF
TGTGCCAGCAGCGCTGGGCTGGATTCACCCCTCCACTTT
>.|TRBJ1-1|TRBV6-2/TRBV6-3|.
CASSYRAGFTEAFF
TGTGCCAGCAGTTACAGGGCAGGTTTTACTGAAGCTTTCTTT
>.|TRBJ2-7|TRBV20-1|.
CSARDNGGRKSGGQYF
TGCAGTGCTAGAGATAATGGTGGCAGAAAGAGTGGGGGGCAGTACTTC
>.|TRBJ1-2|TRBV24-1|.
CATSDSGYGYTF
TGTGCCACCAGTGATTCGGGCTATGGCTACACCTTC
>TRBD1|TRBJ2-7|TRBV29-1|.
CSVAGQGFPLFTHEQYF
TGCAGCGTTGCGGGACAGGGTTTCCCCCTTTTTACCCACGAGCAGTACTTC
>.|TRBJ2-7|TRBV6-2/TRBV6-3|few
CASSYLNREQYF
TGTGCCAGCAGTTACCTGAACCGGGAGCAGTACTTC
>.|TRBJ1-1|TRBV7-3|few
CASSSQGQNTEAFF
TGTGCCAGCAGCTCACAGGGCCAGAACACTGAAGCTTTCTTT
>.|TRBJ1-6|TRBV20-1|.
CSARKPEGRWTPLHF
TGCAGTGCAAGGAAGCCGGAGGGCCGATGGACACCCCTCCACTTT
>TRBD2|TRBJ2-2|TRBV12-3/TRBV12-4|.
CASSPRTSGTGELFF
TGTGCCAGCAGCCCTCGAACTAGCGGCACCGGGGAGCTGTTTTTT
>TRBD1|TRBJ1-2|TRBV7-8|few
CASSLGAGGLYGYTF
TGTGCCAGCAGCTTAGGGGCAGGGGGCCTCTATGGCTACACCTTC
>.|TRBJ2-3|TRBV18|few
CASSPRVPTDTQYF
TGTGCCAGCTCACCAAGGGTTCCCACAGATACGCAGTATTTT